Listed below are T cell receptor beta chains from one sample, sequenced in a study of T-cell memory formation after mild COVID-19. TCRdb called the 5' RACE reads again in MiXCR, with one record for every CDR3 protein. The sample includes hundreds of thousands of distinct CDR3 sequences, 20% to 25% of them seen just once. Sequenced input: PBMCs or a T cell subset sorted from them (not recorded which). The receptors shown here come from a man aged 18 to 29 who had mild COVID-19 (a few samples of this study predate the infection). Cell type and time point are not known. CDR3s include the opening cysteine and the closing phenylalanine or tryptophan. The D gene is left open where the match is weak. Clone size is given for some rows only: seen once, a few or many times, or a class if the clone is expanded.

clone_size,j_call,v_call,d_call,cdr3_aa,cdr3_nt
NA,TRBJ2-5,TRBV7-8,NA,CASSLVGYRSPETQYF,TGTGCCAGCAGCTTAGTGGGCTACAGGTCACCAGAGACCCAGTACTTC
NA,TRBJ2-7,TRBV19,TRBD1,CASSAGDSRYEQYF,TGTGCCAGTAGCGCCGGGGACAGCCGCTACGAGCAGTACTTC
NA,TRBJ2-3,TRBV7-8,NA,CASSSRVASTDTQYF,TGTGCCAGCAGCTCCCGTGTAGCTAGCACAGATACGCAGTATTTT
NA,TRBJ2-1,TRBV7-3,TRBD2,CASSRKRGAGNEQFF,TGTGCCAGCAGCCGCAAGCGGGGGGCCGGCAATGAGCAGTTCTTC
NA,TRBJ2-3,TRBV24-1,NA,CATSGSAEGTDTQYF,TGTGCCACCAGTGGGTCTGCGGAGGGCACAGATACGCAGTATTTT
NA,TRBJ2-5,TRBV3-1,NA,CASSRLRTTQETQYF,TGTGCCAGCAGCCGCCTCAGGACGACTCAAGAGACCCAGTACTTC
many,TRBJ2-5,TRBV5-1,NA,CASAWGSQETQYF,TGCGCCAGCGCTTGGGGGAGTCAAGAGACCCAGTACTTC
NA,TRBJ2-1,TRBV20-1,TRBD2,CSASIGSGVTEQFF,TGCAGTGCTAGTATTGGTAGCGGGGTCACCGAGCAGTTCTTC
NA,TRBJ2-1,TRBV5-1,TRBD2,CASRLAGNNEQFF,TGCGCCAGCCGGCTAGCGGGGAACAATGAGCAGTTCTTC
few,TRBJ2-5,TRBV2,NA,CASTLETQYF,TGTGCCAGCACCCTCGAGACCCAGTACTTC
NA,TRBJ1-2,TRBV4-1,TRBD1,CASSQAGDRGEYGYTF,TGCGCCAGCAGCCAAGCGGGGGACAGGGGAGAGTATGGCTACACCTTC
few,TRBJ2-2,TRBV6-1,NA,CASRGSSGADAYTGELFF,TGTGCCAGCAGGGGGAGTTCGGGGGCGGATGCTTACACCGGGGAGCTGTTTTTT
NA,TRBJ1-2,TRBV25-1,TRBD1,CASSEYGDRDFYGYTF,TGTGCCAGCAGTGAATACGGGGACAGGGATTTCTATGGCTACACCTTC
few,TRBJ2-3,TRBV29-1,TRBD1,CSASGTGGSDTQYF,TGCAGCGCCTCGGGGACAGGGGGCTCAGATACGCAGTATTTT
NA,TRBJ2-1,TRBV29-1,TRBD1,CSAPYEGASYNEQFF,TGCAGTGCCCCGTATGAGGGGGCCTCCTACAATGAGCAGTTCTTC
few,TRBJ2-5,TRBV4-3,TRBD1,CASSQDRPRTGQETQYF,TGCGCCAGCAGCCAAGACCGACCTAGGACAGGGCAAGAGACCCAGTACTTC
NA,TRBJ2-3,TRBV4-3,NA,CASSHRVSATDTQYF,TGCGCCAGCAGCCATCGGGTCTCAGCCACAGATACGCAGTATTTT
NA,TRBJ2-6,TRBV3-1,NA,CASSQTATGISGANVLTF,TGTGCCAGCAGCCAAACGGCCACAGGAATCTCTGGGGCCAACGTCCTGACTTTC
NA,TRBJ1-1,TRBV29-1,NA,CSVNRGRTEAFF,TGCAGCGTGAACCGTGGGAGGACTGAAGCTTTCTTT
few,TRBJ1-6,TRBV5-5,NA,CASSLPPSPLHF,TGTGCCAGCAGCTTGCCCCCTTCACCCCTCCACTTT
few,TRBJ1-5,TRBV7-9,TRBD1,CASSATGVDQPQHF,TGTGCCAGCAGCGCGACAGGGGTGGATCAGCCCCAGCATTTT
many,TRBJ1-4,TRBV7-9,NA,CASAKWEEREKLFF,TGTGCCAGCGCGAAATGGGAGGAGCGTGAAAAACTGTTTTTT
few,TRBJ1-4,TRBV7-2,NA,CASSRAMNEKLFF,TGTGCCAGCAGCCGGGCCATGAATGAAAAACTGTTTTTT
NA,TRBJ1-2,TRBV6-5,TRBD1,CASSYRQGIYGYTF,TGTGCCAGCAGTTACAGACAGGGGATTTACGGCTACACCTTC
NA,TRBJ2-1,TRBV7-9,NA,CASSPAPEQFF,TGTGCCAGCAGCCCTGCCCCTGAGCAGTTCTTC
few,TRBJ1-2,TRBV7-2,NA,CASSLADRPEGYTF,TGTGCCAGCAGCTTGGCGGACAGACCTGAGGGCTACACCTTC
NA,TRBJ1-5,TRBV5-1,NA,CASREGLDQPQHF,TGCGCCAGCAGGGAGGGGCTCGATCAGCCCCAGCATTTT
few,TRBJ1-2,TRBV30,NA,CAWGRVEGYTF,TGTGCCTGGGGCCGAGTTGAAGGCTACACCTTC
NA,TRBJ2-3,TRBV4-2,TRBD2,CASSQDPSGLAGGTDTQYF,TGTGCCAGCAGCCAAGATCCCTCCGGACTAGCGGGGGGCACAGATACGCAGTATTTT
NA,TRBJ2-1,TRBV19,TRBD2,CASSSSGASNEQFF,TGTGCCAGTAGTTCTAGCGGGGCCTCCAATGAGCAGTTCTTC
NA,TRBJ2-1,TRBV7-9,NA,CASKRGGYNEQFF,TGTGCCAGCAAAAGGGGAGGCTACAATGAGCAGTTCTTC
NA,TRBJ2-1,TRBV3-1,NA,CASSPRQHNEQFF,TGTGCCAGCAGCCCCAGACAACACAATGAGCAGTTCTTC
NA,TRBJ1-4,TRBV20-1,NA,CSAFGGTNEKLFF,TGCAGTGCCTTCGGGGGAACTAATGAAAAACTGTTTTTT
few,TRBJ2-5,TRBV5-1,TRBD2,CASSLGTSGGAKETQYF,TGCGCCAGCAGCCTGGGGACTAGCGGGGGGGCCAAGGAGACCCAGTACTTC
many,TRBJ1-1,TRBV11-2,NA,CASSPGGQRAFF,TGTGCCAGCAGCCCCGGGGGCCAACGAGCTTTCTTT
NA,TRBJ1-1,TRBV7-9,NA,CASSVWGQAFF,TGTGCCAGCAGCGTTTGGGGGCAAGCTTTCTTT
NA,TRBJ2-3,TRBV4-2,NA,CASSQGRKGPEDLLDTQYF,TGTGCCAGCAGCCAGGGAAGGAAGGGACCGGAGGATCTCCTAGATACGCAGTATTTT
few,TRBJ2-1,TRBV5-1,NA,CASSLWDAAYNEQFF,TGCGCCAGCAGCTTATGGGACGCCGCCTACAATGAGCAGTTCTTC
NA,TRBJ2-3,TRBV19,TRBD2,CASSLSGGASTDTQYF,TGTGCCAGTAGTCTCAGCGGGGGGGCCAGCACAGATACGCAGTATTTT
NA,TRBJ2-5,TRBV5-1,NA,CASSLEAWNQETQYF,TGCGCCAGCAGCTTGGAGGCCTGGAACCAAGAGACCCAGTACTTC
few,TRBJ1-1,TRBV7-6,NA,CASSLWGATEAFF,TGTGCCAGCAGCCTATGGGGGGCCACTGAAGCTTTCTTT
NA,TRBJ2-5,TRBV3-1,NA,CASSQDLPGAAGQETQYF,TGTGCCAGCAGCCAAGATCTCCCGGGGGCAGCCGGCCAAGAGACCCAGTACTTC
NA,TRBJ2-2,TRBV6-1,TRBD2,CASSEAFLAGAANTGELFF,TGTGCCAGCAGTGAAGCGTTCCTAGCGGGAGCCGCGAACACCGGGGAGCTGTTTTTT
NA,TRBJ1-3,TRBV3-1,NA,CASSQRGGAGNTIYF,TGTGCCAGCAGCCAGAGGGGAGGGGCTGGAAACACCATATATTTT
many,TRBJ2-1,TRBV5-1,NA,CASAPGATYNEQFF,TGCGCCAGCGCGCCGGGGGCGACTTACAATGAGCAGTTCTTC
few,TRBJ1-1,TRBV5-1,NA,CASSRGFVMNTEAFF,TGCGCCAGCAGTAGGGGGTTTGTTATGAACACTGAAGCTTTCTTT